Presented here are 25 T cell receptor beta chains from one specimen sequenced in a study of blood T cell repertoires in COVID-19 (TCRdb year 2020). Library creation used the immunoSEQ multiplex PCR assay. The immuneACCESS repertoire file appears here via TCRdb, limited to in-frame rearrangements. These files lack a portion of the clones; in checked studies, under half of the deficit traces to unresolved V genes, and the cause of the others is not known. The table for this sample lists around 40,000 clones; 88% of them were counted only once. Together, the top ten hold around an eighth of the sample. Sequencing was performed on peripheral blood. The receptor set was obtained from a human donor in a cohort sampled during active COVID-19.

CDR3 residues: CASRVDSAGFGGYTF. The CDR3 bases are TGTGCCAGCAGGGTTGACAGCGCGGGATTTGGAGGCTACACCTTC. The chain has TRBV5-4 and TRBJ1-2; possible D gene TRBD1, 5 bases. The germline CDR1 and CDR2 sequences are SGHNT and YYREEE (reference sequence). The CDR3 is 15 amino acids. Trimming pared 5 bases from V and 8 bases from J, leaving 22 bases between.

The chain is built from TRBV29-1 and TRBJ2-1, with 10 bases lining up with TRBD2. This CDR3 comprises 17 residues. Germline CDR1 SQVTM, CDR2 ANQGSEA. The V segment lost 7 bases and the J segment 7 bases; nucleotides outside the gene matches: 19. The CDR3 is CSAPKNLAGAPGNEQFF. Here the CDR3 DNA reads TGCAGCGCTCCTAAGAACCTAGCGGGGGCCCCGGGGAATGAGCAGTTCTTC.

The chain employs TRBV3-1 (or the pseudogene TRBV3-2) and TRBJ2-7; 8 nucleotides line up with TRBD2. Germline CDR1 reads LGHDT; CDR2 reads YNNKEL (reference sequence). The CDR3 extends over 16 amino acids. The ends lost 2 bases at V and 1 base at J; junction bases unmatched: 7. CDR3 DNA: TGTGCCAGCAGCCAACTGTCGGGGGGGACTTCCTACGAGCAGTACTTC. It encodes CASSQLSGGTSYEQYF.

V is TRBV5-1 and J is TRBJ2-7; maybe TRBD2 (6 bases). Trimming pared 0 bases from V and 7 bases from J, leaving 14 bases between. CDR1 and CDR2 (germline): SGHRS, YFSETQ. This CDR3 comprises 14 residues. The CDR3: CASSLDPTSGEQYF. CDR3 sequence (DNA): TGCGCCAGCAGCTTGGATCCGACTAGTGGTGAGCAGTACTTC. The full variable domain, with the rest looked up from reference TRBV5-1 and TRBJ2-7, is KAGVTQTPRYLIKTRGQQVTLSCSPISGHRSVSWYQQTPGQGLQFLFEYFSETQRNKGNFPGRFSGRQFSNSRSEMNVSTLELGDSALYLCASSLDPTSGEQYFGPGTRLTVT.

V usage is TRBV6-2 or TRBV6-3 and J usage is TRBJ1-1; D call uncertain. Germline loops: CDR1 MNHEY, CDR2 SVGEGT. CDR3 length: 15 amino acids. Deletions cut 4 bases from V and 0 bases from J, with 12 bases between. The chain's CDR3 is CASSSGLGMNTEAFF. CDR3 sequence (DNA): TGTGCCAGCAGTTCCGGACTGGGAATGAACACTGAAGCTTTCTTT.

The J gene is TRBJ2-3, the V gene TRBV19; tentative D call: TRBD2 (5 bases). With 6 bases removed from V and 7 bases from J, the gap between germline ends came to 20 bases. This CDR3 region has 15 residues. Germline V lookup: CDR1 LNHDA, CDR2 SQIVND (reference sequence). The CDR3 is CASSGDYLLWYTQYF. The CDR3 DNA reads as TGTGCCAGTAGCGGGGATTACCTACTTTGGTATACGCAGTATTTT.

The chain recombines TRBV5-1 with TRBJ2-1, with TRBD2 matching 10 bases. This CDR3 is 15 amino acids long. V lost 0 bases and J lost 8; bases outside the gene matches: 5. Per germline, CDR1 SGHRS and CDR2 YFSETQ. In DNA form, the CDR3 reads TGCGCCAGCAGCTTGGTATCTAGCGGGGGAGATGAGCAGTTCTTC. It yields the protein CASSLVSSGGDEQFF.

This chain connects TRBV5-1 to TRBJ2-7; TRBD1 might be the D (6 bases). The CDR3 is made up of 17 amino acids. Germline V gives CDR1 SGHRS, CDR2 YFSETQ. Trimming cost V 4 bases and J 6 bases, with 26 bases left between them. The DNA for the CDR3 is TGCGCCAGCAGCCTAAACAGGGTCGAGCCCCCGAAGGGCGAGCAGTACTTC. As protein: CASSLNRVEPPKGEQYF.

This clone was counted only a few times. The gene calls are TRBV5-6 and TRBJ2-2; D is possibly TRBD1 (6 bases). With 2 bases removed from V and 4 bases from J, the gap between germline ends came to 15 bases. CDR1 is SGHDT, CDR2 YYEEEE, per germline. The CDR3 loop spans 16 amino acids. CDR3 DNA sequence: TGTGCCAGCAGCTTCTACACACAGGGACCCACCGGGGAGCTGTTTTTT. Translating it yields CASSFYTQGPTGELFF.

The chain uses TRBV5-1 and TRBJ1-1, with D possibly matching TRBD1 (6 bases). V lost 7 bases, J lost 1 base, and 8 bases lay in between. Germline V CDR1 and CDR2: SGHRS, YFSETQ. The length of the CDR3 is 12 residues. The CDR3 protein is CASYRENTEAFF. The DNA for the CDR3 is TGCGCCAGCTACAGGGAGAACACTGAAGCTTTCTTT.

DNA for the CDR3: TGTGCCAGCAGTGAGCGGGGGCCCGATGAGCAGTACTTC. Its translation is CASSERGPDEQYF. V gene TRBV6-1 combines with J gene TRBJ2-7, with a tentative D call TRBD2 (7 bases). Germline V lookup: CDR1 MNHNS, CDR2 SASEGT. V was clipped by 3 bases and J by 7 bases, with 13 bases between them. The CDR3 consists of 13 residues.

V is TRBV12-2 and J is TRBJ2-7; whether TRBD1, the table's D call, matches the DNA was not checked. TRBV12-2 counts as a pseudogene. The CDR3 sequence is 15 residues long. The CDR3 DNA is TGTGCAAGTCGCTCGGGACAGTCCCTCTCCTACGAGCAGTACTTC. This translates into CASRSGQSLSYEQYF.

The chain joins TRBV29-1 to TRBJ1-2, with D perhaps matching TRBD1 (6 bases). V was pared by 6 bases and J by 8 bases, with 19 bases between. Germline lookup yields CDR1 SQVTM and CDR2 ANQGSEA. CDR3 length: 13 amino acids. CDR3 sequence reads: CSVDEGETHGYTF. CDR3 DNA: TGCAGCGTAGATGAGGGGGAAACGCACGGCTACACCTTC. The whole variable domain, remainder taken from reference TRBV29-1 and TRBJ1-2, is SAVISQKPSRDICQRGTSLTIQCQVDSQVTMMFWYRQQPGQSLTLIATANQGSEATYESGFVIDKFPISRPNLTFSTLTVSNMSPEDSSIYLCSVDEGETHGYTFGSGTRLTVV.

J is TRBJ1-6 and V is TRBV10-3; no reliable D call. This CDR3 has 15 amino acids. Germline V gene data show CDR1 as ENHRY and CDR2 as SYGVKD. V lost 10 bases and J lost 5, with 18 bases in between. CDR3 DNA: TGTGCCACCGCCCCCGGTAGTCCGGATAATTCACCCCTCCACTTT. Amino acids: CATAPGSPDNSPLHF.

CDR3 bases: TGTGCCAGCAGACGCGAGCGAGGATGGCGGGGAGATACGCAGTATTTT. Its protein is CASRRERGWRGDTQYF. The chain carries TRBV11-2 and TRBJ2-3; possible D gene TRBD2, 6 bases. V lost 6 bases, J lost 5 bases, and 21 bases lay in between. The CDR3 is made up of 16 amino acids. In germline, CDR1 is SGHAT, CDR2 FQNNGV.

The J gene is TRBJ1-4, the V gene TRBV5-4; D unclear. The V end was cut by 6 bases, the J end by 5 bases, with 11 bases between. The germline gives CDR1 SGHNT, CDR2 YYREEE (reference sequence). The CDR3 extends over 13 amino acids. For the CDR3, the DNA is TGTGCCAGCACTTTCTGGCCCAATGAAAAACTGTTTTTT. It specifies CASTFWPNEKLFF. Supplemented by reference TRBV5-4 and TRBJ1-4, the full variable domain reads ETGVTQSPTHLIKTRGQQVTLRCSSQSGHNTVSWYQQALGQGPQFIFQYYREEENGRGNFPPRFSGLQFPNYSSELNVNALELDDSALYLCASTFWPNEKLFFGSGTQLSVL.

The chain recombines TRBV7-6 with TRBJ2-1; TRBD2 matches at 13 bases. V dropped 1 base and J dropped 8; count of bases not matched to a gene: 8. Per germline, CDR1 SGHVS and CDR2 FNYEAQ. The CDR3 totals 17 residues. This chain's CDR3 is CASSLGSGLAGEYEQFF. Here the CDR3 DNA reads TGTGCCAGCAGCTTAGGAAGTGGACTAGCGGGGGAGTATGAGCAGTTCTTC.

This chain connects TRBV7-2 to TRBJ2-1, with 8 bases identical to TRBD1. This CDR3 spans 16 amino acids. V was clipped by 5 bases and J by 7 bases; unmatched bases: 13. Germline V lookup: CDR1 SGHTA, CDR2 FQGNSA. The CDR3 nucleotides are TGTGCCAGCAGCACCTTATCAGGGGGCGCCCGGAATGAGCAGTTCTTC. It yields the protein CASSTLSGGARNEQFF.

The rearrangement joins TRBV6-5 to TRBJ2-7, with D possibly being TRBD2 (6 bases). The V gene's germline CDR1 is MNHEY and CDR2 SVGAGI. CDR3 length: 15 residues. Trimming left V 4 bases short and J 3 bases short, with 16 bases between. DNA of the CDR3: TGTGCCAGCAGTTGGAAGGCGGGGCCAAGCTACGAGCAGTACTTC. It translates to CASSWKAGPSYEQYF.

V gene TRBV24-1 combines with J gene TRBJ1-5; D is perhaps TRBD1 (5 bases). Between the trimmed V and J ends, which lost 9 bases and 5 bases, there was a span of 16 bases. Germline V CDR1 and CDR2: KGHDR, SFDVKD. The length of the CDR3 is 14 residues. This CDR3 reads CATSDSGSYQPQHF. The CDR3 nucleotides are TGTGCCACCTCCGATTCAGGGTCGTATCAGCCCCAGCATTTT.

The chain joins TRBV5-6 to TRBJ1-2, with D possibly being TRBD1 (5 bases). This CDR3 is built from 14 residues. V was clipped by 4 bases and J by 2 bases, with 12 bases between them. Germline CDR1 reads SGHDT; CDR2 reads YYEEEE. CDR3 bases: TGTGCCAGCAGCACCCGGGAGGGGAACTATGGCTACACCTTC. Protein sequence: CASSTREGNYGYTF.

This chain joins TRBV7-2 and TRBJ2-7, with 8 positions matching TRBD1. V was pared by 3 bases and J by 5 bases, with 6 bases of the junction left unmatched. Per the germline V gene, CDR1 is SGHTA and CDR2 is FQGNSA. The CDR3 contains 14 residues. The CDR3 DNA reads TGTGCCAGCAGCTTGGGGCAGGGGGCCCACGAGCAGTACTTC. It specifies CASSLGQGAHEQYF.

The chain uses TRBV7-2 and TRBJ2-1; D may be TRBD2 (6 bases). Germline V CDR1 and CDR2: SGHTA, FQGNSA. V lost 4 bases and J lost 3, with 10 bases in between. The CDR3 runs 14 residues. CDR3 DNA sequence: TGTGCCAGCAGCTGGAGGGGCCACTACAATGAGCAGTTCTTC. Its protein is CASSWRGHYNEQFF. Based on the CDR3 plus reference TRBV7-2 and TRBJ2-1, the full variable domain is GAGVSQSPSNKVTEKGKDVELRCDPISGHTALYWYRQSLGQGLEFLIYFQGNSAPDKSGLPSDRFSAERTGGSVSTLTIQRTQQEDSAVYLCASSWRGHYNEQFFGPGTRLTVL.

J is TRBJ2-2 and V is TRBV9, with D possibly being TRBD1 (5 bases). Germline CDR1 reads SGDLS; CDR2 reads YYNGEE. CDR3 length: 15 amino acids. The ends were cut back, 2 bases at V and 4 bases at J, with 12 bases in the middle. This CDR3 is CASSVTGQGTGELFF. DNA for the CDR3: TGTGCCAGCAGCGTCACGGGCCAGGGCACCGGGGAGCTGTTTTTT.

The chain uses TRBV6-5 and TRBJ2-5, with 11 bases aligning to TRBD1. This CDR3 has 13 residues. The V segment lost 8 bases and the J segment 5 bases; nucleotides outside the gene matches: 4. The V gene's germline CDR1 is MNHEY and CDR2 SVGAGI. This chain's CDR3 is CASPGDRGETQYF. The CDR3 DNA sequence: TGTGCCAGCCCCGGGGACAGGGGGGAGACCCAGTACTTC.